This TCR beta chain was profiled in a study of blood T cell repertoires in COVID-19. Looking at the study overall: Collection of acute and convalescent COVID-19 samples took place in the United States, Italy and Spain. PBMCs, B-cell-depleted T cells, or T cells were the source of the cDNA or gDNA that made up the material.

The CDR3 covers 12 residues. The V and J ends lost 6 bases and 5 bases respectively, with 11 bases between them. The germline gives CDR1 SQVTM, CDR2 ANQGSEA. Per the original data handling: Reference gene primer amplification yielded estimated nucleated cell counts. Assay used: immunoSEQ multiplex PCR; TCRdb lists only in-frame clones, some missing. V and J calls and clone size are given by that table; D and trimming were obtained from the DNA. The sample comprises approximately 190,000 clones, around 84% of which are singletons, and around 20% rests with the top ten. The clonotype originates from a human donor in a cohort sampled during active COVID-19. The sequenced sample was peripheral blood. The chain joins TRBV29-1 to TRBJ1-5; possibly TRBD1 for D (6 bases). The DNA for the CDR3 is TGCAGCGTCCGGGACATAGATCAGCCCCAGCATTTT. Protein product: CSVRDIDQPQHF. The full variable domain, its missing parts supplied by reference TRBV29-1 and TRBJ1-5, is SAVISQKPSRDICQRGTSLTIQCQVDSQVTMMFWYRQQPGQSLTLIATANQGSEATYESGFVIDKFPISRPNLTFSTLTVSNMSPEDSSIYLCSVRDIDQPQHFGDGTRLSIL.